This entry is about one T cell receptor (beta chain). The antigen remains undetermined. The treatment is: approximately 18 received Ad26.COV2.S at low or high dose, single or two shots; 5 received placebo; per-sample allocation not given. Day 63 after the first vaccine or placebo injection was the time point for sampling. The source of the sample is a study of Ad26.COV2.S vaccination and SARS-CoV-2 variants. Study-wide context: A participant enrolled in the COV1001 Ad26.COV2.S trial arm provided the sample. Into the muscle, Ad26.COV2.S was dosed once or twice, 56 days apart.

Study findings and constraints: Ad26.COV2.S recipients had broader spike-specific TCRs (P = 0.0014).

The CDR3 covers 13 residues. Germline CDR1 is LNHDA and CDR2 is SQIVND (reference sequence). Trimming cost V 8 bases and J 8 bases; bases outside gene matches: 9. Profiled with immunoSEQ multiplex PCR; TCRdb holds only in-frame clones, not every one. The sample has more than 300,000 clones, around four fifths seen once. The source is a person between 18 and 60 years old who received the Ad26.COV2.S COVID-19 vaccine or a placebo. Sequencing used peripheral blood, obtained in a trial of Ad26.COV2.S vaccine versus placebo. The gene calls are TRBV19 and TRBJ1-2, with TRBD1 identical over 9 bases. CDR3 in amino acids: CASSTPQGAGYTF. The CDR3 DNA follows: TGTGCCAGTTCCACTCCACAGGGGGCGGGCTACACCTTC. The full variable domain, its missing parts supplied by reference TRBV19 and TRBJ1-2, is DGGITQSPKYLFRKEGQNVTLSCEQNLNHDAMYWYRQDPGQGLRLIYYSQIVNDFQKGDIAEGYSVSREKKESFPLTVTSAQKNPTAFYLCASSTPQGAGYTFGSGTRLTVV.